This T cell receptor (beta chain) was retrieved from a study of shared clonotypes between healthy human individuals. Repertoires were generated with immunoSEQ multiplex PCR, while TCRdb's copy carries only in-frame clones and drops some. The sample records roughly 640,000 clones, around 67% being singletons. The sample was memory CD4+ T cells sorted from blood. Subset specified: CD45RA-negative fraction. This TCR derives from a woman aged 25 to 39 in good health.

This chain's CDR3 is CASSLVGDYGYTF. The CDR3 DNA follows: TGCGCCAGCAGCTTGGTGGGGGACTATGGCTACACCTTC. The chain has TRBV5-1 and TRBJ1-2; TRBD1 might be the D (5 bases). Germline loops: CDR1 SGHRS, CDR2 YFSETQ. This CDR3 spans 13 amino acids. The V and J ends lost 0 bases and 3 bases respectively, with 6 bases between them.